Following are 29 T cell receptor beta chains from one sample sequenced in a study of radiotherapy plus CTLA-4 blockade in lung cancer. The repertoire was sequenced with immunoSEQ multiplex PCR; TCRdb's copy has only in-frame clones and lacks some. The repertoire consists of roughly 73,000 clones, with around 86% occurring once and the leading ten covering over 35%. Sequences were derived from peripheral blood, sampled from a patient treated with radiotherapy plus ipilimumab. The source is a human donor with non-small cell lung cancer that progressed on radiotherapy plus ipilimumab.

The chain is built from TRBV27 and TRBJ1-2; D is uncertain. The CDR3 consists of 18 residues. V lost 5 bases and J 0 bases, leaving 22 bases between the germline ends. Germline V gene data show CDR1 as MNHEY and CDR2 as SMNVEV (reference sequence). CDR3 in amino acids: CASSLTPPLPQANYGYTF. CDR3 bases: TGTGCCAGCAGTCTCACCCCTCCACTCCCCCAAGCTAACTATGGCTACACCTTC.

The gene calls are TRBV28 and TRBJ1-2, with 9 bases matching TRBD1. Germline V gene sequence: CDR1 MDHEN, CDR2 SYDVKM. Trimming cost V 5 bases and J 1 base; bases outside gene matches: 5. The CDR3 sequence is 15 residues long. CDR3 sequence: CASSPPTGGNYGYTF. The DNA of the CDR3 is TGTGCCAGCAGTCCCCCGACAGGGGGTAACTATGGCTACACCTTC.

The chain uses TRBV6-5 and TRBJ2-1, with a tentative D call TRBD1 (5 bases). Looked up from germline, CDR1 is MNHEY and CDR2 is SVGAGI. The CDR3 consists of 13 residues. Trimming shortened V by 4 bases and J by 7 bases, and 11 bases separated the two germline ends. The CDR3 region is CASSSPGKNEQFF. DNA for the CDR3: TGTGCCAGCAGTTCCCCAGGGAAGAATGAGCAGTTCTTC.

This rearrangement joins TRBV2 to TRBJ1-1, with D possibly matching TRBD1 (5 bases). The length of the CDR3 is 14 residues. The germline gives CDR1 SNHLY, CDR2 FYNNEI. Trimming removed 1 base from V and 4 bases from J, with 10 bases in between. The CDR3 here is CASSEEQGGTEAFF. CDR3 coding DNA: TGTGCCAGCAGTGAAGAGCAGGGAGGCACTGAAGCTTTCTTT. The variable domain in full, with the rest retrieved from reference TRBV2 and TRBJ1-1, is EPEVTQTPSHQVTQMGQEVILRCVPISNHLYFYWYRQILGQKVEFLVSFYNNEISEKSEIFDDQFSVERPDGSNFTLKIRSTKLEDSAMYFCASSEEQGGTEAFFGQGTRLTVV.

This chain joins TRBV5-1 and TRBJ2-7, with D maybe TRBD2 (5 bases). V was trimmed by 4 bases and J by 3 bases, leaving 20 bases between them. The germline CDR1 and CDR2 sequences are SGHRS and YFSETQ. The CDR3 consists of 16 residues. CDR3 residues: CASSRTSSFSSYEQYF. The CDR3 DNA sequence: TGCGCCAGCAGCAGAACCTCTAGCTTTTCCAGCTACGAGCAGTACTTC.

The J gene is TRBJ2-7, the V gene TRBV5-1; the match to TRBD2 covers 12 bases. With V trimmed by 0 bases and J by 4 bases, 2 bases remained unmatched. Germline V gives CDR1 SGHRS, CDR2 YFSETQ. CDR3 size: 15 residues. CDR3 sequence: CASSLGTSGMYEQYF. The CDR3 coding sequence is TGCGCCAGCAGCTTGGGGACTAGCGGGATGTACGAGCAGTACTTC.

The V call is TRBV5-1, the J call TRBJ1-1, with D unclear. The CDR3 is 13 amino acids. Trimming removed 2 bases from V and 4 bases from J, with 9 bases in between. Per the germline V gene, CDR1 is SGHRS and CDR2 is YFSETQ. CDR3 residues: CASSFEQITEAFF. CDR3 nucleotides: TGCGCCAGCAGCTTTGAGCAGATCACTGAAGCTTTCTTT.

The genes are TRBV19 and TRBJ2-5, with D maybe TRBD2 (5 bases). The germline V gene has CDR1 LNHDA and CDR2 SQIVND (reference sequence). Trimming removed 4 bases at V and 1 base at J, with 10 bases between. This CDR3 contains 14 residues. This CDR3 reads CASSTSGVQETQYF. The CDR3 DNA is TGTGCCAGTAGTACCTCCGGGGTCCAAGAGACCCAGTACTTC.

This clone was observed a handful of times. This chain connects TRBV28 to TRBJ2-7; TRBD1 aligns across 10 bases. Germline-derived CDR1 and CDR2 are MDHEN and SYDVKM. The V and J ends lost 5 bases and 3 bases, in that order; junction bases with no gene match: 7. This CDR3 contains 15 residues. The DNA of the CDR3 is TGTGCCAGCAGTCCAGACAGGGGGCACGGCTACGAGCAGTACTTC. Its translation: CASSPDRGHGYEQYF. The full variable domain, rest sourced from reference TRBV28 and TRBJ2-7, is DVKVTQSSRYLVKRTGEKVFLECVQDMDHENMFWYRQDPGLGLRLIYFSYDVKMKEKGDIPEGYSVSREKKERFSLILESASTNQTSMYLCASSPDRGHGYEQYFGPGTRLTVT.

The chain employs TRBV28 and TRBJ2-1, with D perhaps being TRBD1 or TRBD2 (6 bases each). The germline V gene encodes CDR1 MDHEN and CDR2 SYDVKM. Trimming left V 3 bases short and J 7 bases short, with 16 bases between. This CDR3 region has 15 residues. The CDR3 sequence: CASSFGGHSINEQFF. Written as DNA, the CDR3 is TGTGCCAGCAGTTTTGGGGGGCATTCAATTAATGAGCAGTTCTTC.

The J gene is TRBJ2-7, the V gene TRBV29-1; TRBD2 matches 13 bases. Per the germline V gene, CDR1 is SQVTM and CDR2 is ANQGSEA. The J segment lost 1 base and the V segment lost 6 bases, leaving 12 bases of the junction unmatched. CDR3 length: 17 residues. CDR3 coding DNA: TGCAGCGTGCGTTTTACTAGCGGGAGGGCCGTGTCCTACGAGCAGTACGTC. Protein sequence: CSVRFTSGRAVSYEQYV.

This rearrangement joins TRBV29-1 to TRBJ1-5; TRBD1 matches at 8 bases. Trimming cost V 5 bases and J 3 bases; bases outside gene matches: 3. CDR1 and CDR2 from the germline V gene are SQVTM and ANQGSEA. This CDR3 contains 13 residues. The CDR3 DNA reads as TGCAGCGTTTCAGGGGGCCACAATCAGCCCCAGCATTTT. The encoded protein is CSVSGGHNQPQHF.

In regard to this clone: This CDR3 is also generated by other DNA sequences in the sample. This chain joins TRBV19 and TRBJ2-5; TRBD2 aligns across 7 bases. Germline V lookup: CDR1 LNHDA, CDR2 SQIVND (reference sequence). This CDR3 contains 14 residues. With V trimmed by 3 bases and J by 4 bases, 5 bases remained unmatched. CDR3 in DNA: TGTGCCAGTAGTATCGCGGGAGTGGGAGAGACCCAGTACTTC. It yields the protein CASSIAGVGETQYF.

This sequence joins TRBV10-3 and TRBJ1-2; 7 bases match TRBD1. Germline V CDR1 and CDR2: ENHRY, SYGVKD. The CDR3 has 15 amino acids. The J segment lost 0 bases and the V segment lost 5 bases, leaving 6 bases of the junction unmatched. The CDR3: CAISSQGQSNYGYTF. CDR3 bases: TGTGCCATCAGTTCCCAGGGACAGTCTAACTATGGCTACACCTTC.

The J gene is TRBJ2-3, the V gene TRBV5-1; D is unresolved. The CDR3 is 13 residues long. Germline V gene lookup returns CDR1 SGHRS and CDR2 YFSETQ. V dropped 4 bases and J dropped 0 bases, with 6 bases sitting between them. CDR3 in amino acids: CASSAESTDTQYF. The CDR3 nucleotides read TGCGCCAGCAGCGCAGAGAGCACAGATACGCAGTATTTT. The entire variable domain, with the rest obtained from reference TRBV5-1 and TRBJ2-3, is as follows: KAGVTQTPRYLIKTRGQQVTLSCSPISGHRSVSWYQQTPGQGLQFLFEYFSETQRNKGNFPGRFSGRQFSNSRSEMNVSTLELGDSALYLCASSAESTDTQYFGPGTRLTVL.

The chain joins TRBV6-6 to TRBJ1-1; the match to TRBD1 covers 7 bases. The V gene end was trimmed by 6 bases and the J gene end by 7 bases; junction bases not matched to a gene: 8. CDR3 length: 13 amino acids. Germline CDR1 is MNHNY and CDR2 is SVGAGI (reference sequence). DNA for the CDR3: TGTGCCAGCAGACAACAGGGGCAGGGTGAAGCTTTCTTT. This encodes CASRQQGQGEAFF.

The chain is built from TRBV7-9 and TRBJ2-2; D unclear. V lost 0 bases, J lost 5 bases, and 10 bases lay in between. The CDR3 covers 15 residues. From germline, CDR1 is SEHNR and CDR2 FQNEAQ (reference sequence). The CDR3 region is CASSLAVGVTGELFF. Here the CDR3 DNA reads TGTGCCAGCAGCTTAGCTGTTGGGGTTACCGGGGAGCTGTTTTTT. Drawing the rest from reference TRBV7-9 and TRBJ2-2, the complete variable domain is DTGVSQNPRHKITKRGQNVTFRCDPISEHNRLYWYRQTLGQGPEFLTYFQNEAQLEKSRLLSDRFSAERPKGSFSTLEIQRTEQGDSAMYLCASSLAVGVTGELFFGEGSRLTVL.

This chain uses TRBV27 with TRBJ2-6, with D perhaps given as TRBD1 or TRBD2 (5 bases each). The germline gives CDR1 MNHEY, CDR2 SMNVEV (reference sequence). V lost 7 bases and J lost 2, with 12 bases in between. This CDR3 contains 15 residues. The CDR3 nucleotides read TGTGCCAGCACCCCTCGGGGCCCTGGGGCCAACGTCCTGACTTTC. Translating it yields CASTPRGPGANVLTF.

The CDR3 spells CASSQVSAAYQETQYF. The CDR3 DNA reads TGCGCCAGCAGCCAAGTGTCAGCGGCGTACCAAGAGACCCAGTACTTC. The chain employs TRBV4-1 and TRBJ2-5, with a possible D match to TRBD2 (5 bases). Germline V gene data show CDR1 as MGHRA and CDR2 as YSYEKL. CDR3 length: 16 amino acids. V dropped 1 base and J dropped 0 bases, with 12 bases sitting between them.

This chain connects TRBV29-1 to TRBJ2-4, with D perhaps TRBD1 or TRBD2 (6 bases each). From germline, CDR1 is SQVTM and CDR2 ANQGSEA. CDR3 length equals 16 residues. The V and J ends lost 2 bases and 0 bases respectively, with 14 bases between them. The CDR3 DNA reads TGCAGCGTTGAAAGCGCGGGGACACTAGCCAAAAACATTCAGTACTTC. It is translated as CSVESAGTLAKNIQYF.

CDR3 protein: CASSYLGHFQETQYF. The CDR3 DNA reads TGTGCCAGCAGCTACCTAGGACATTTCCAAGAGACCCAGTACTTC. The V and J genes are TRBV7-9 and TRBJ2-5, with D possibly being TRBD1 (5 bases). CDR1 SEHNR and CDR2 FQNEAQ come from the germline V gene (reference sequence). Trimming left V 4 bases short and J 1 base short, with 13 bases between. The CDR3 is made up of 15 amino acids.

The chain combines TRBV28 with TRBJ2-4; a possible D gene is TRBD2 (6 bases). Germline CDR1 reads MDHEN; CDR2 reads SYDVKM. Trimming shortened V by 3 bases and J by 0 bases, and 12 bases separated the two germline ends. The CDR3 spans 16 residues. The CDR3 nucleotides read TGTGCCAGCAGTTTTAGGGACTTATTAGCCAAAAACATTCAGTACTTC. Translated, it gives CASSFRDLLAKNIQYF.

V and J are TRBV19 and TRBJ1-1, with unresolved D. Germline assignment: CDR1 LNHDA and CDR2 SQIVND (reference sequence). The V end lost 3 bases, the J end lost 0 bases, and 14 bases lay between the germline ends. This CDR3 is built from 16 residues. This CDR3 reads CASSMVARFMNTEAFF. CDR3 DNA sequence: TGTGCCAGTAGTATGGTTGCTCGATTCATGAACACTGAAGCTTTCTTT.

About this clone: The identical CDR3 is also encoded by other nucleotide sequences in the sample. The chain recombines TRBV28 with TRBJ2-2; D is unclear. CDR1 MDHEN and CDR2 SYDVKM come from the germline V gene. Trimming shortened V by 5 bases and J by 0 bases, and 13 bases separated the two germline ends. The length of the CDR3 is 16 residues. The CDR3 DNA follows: TGTGCCAGCAGTCCACTTAAGCTGACGAACACCGGGGAGCTGTTTTTT. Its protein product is CASSPLKLTNTGELFF.

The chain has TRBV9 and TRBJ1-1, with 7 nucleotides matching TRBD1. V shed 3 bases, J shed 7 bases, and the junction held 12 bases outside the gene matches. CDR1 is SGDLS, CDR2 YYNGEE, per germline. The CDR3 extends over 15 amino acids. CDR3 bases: TGTGCCAGCAGCGCCTACTCCGGGACAGCCCGTGAAGCTTTCTTT. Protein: CASSAYSGTAREAFF.

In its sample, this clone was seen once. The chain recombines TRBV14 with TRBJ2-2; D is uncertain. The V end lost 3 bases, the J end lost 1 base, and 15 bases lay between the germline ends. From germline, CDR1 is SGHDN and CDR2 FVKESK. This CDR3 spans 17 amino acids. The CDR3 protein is CASSHLRTYRNTGELFF. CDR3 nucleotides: TGTGCCAGCAGCCACCTCCGCACCTATAGGAACACCGGGGAGCTGTTTTTT.

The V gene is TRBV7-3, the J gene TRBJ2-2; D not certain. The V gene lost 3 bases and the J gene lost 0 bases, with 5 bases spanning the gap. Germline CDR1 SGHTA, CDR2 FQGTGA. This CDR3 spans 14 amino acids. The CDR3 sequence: CASSFKANTGELFF. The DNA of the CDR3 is TGTGCCAGCAGCTTCAAGGCGAACACCGGGGAGCTGTTTTTT.

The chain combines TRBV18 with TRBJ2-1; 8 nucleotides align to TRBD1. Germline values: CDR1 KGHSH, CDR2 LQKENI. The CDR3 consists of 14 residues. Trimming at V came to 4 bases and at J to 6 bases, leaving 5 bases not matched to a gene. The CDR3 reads CASSLDRGGNEQFF. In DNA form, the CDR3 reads TGTGCCAGCTCACTTGACAGGGGTGGCAATGAGCAGTTCTTC.

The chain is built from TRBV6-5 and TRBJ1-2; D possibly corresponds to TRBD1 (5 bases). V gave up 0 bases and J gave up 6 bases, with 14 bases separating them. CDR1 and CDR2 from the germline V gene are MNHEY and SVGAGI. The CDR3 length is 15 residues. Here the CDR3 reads CASSYSGQGEDGYTF. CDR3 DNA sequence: TGTGCCAGCAGTTACTCAGGGCAGGGCGAAGATGGCTACACCTTC.